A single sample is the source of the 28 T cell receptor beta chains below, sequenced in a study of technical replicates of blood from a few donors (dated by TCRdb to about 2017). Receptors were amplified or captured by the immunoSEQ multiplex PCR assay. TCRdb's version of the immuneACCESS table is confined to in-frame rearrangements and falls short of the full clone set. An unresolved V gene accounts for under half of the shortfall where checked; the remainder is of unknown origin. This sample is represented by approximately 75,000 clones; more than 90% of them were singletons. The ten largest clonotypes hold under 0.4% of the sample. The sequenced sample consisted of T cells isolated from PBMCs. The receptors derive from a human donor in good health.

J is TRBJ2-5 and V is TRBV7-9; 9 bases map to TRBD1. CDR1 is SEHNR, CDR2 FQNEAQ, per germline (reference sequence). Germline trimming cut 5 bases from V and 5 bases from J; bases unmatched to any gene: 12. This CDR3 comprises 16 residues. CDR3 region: CASSTTGGASLETQYF. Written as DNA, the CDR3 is TGTGCCAGCAGCACTACAGGGGGCGCCTCATTGGAGACCCAGTACTTC.

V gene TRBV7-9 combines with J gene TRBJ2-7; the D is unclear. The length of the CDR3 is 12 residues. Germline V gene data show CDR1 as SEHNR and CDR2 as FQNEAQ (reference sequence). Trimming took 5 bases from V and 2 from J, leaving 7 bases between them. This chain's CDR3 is CASSPHPYEQYF. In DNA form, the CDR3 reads TGTGCCAGCAGCCCACATCCCTACGAGCAGTACTTC.

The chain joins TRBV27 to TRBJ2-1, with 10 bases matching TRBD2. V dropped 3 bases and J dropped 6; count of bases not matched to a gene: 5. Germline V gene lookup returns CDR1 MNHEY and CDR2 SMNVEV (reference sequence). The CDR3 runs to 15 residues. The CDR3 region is CASSLVSGRANEQFF. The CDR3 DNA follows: TGTGCCAGCAGTTTGGTGAGCGGGAGGGCCAATGAGCAGTTCTTC.

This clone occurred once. The CDR3 sequence: CASSLALQDKFTEAFF. CDR3 sequence (DNA): TGCGCCAGCAGCTTGGCTTTGCAGGATAAATTCACTGAAGCTTTCTTT. This chain connects TRBV5-1 to TRBJ1-1; D is undetermined. Per germline, CDR1 SGHRS and CDR2 YFSETQ. The CDR3 sequence is 16 residues long. Trimming shortened V by 0 bases and J by 4 bases, and 16 bases separated the two germline ends.

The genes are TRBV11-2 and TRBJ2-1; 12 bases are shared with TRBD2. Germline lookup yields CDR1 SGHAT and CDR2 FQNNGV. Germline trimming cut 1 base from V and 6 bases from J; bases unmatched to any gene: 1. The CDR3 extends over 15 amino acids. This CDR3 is CASSLVLAGGNEQFF. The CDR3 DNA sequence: TGTGCCAGCAGCTTAGTACTAGCGGGAGGCAATGAGCAGTTCTTC.

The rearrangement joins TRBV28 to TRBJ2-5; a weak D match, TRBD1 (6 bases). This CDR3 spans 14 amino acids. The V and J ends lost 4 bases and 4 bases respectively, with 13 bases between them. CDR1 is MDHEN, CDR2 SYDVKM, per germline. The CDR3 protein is CASSSGTPRETQYF. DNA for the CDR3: TGTGCCAGCAGTTCCGGGACACCAAGAGAGACCCAGTACTTC. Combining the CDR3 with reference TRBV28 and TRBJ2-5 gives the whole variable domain DVKVTQSSRYLVKRTGEKVFLECVQDMDHENMFWYRQDPGLGLRLIYFSYDVKMKEKGDIPEGYSVSREKKERFSLILESASTNQTSMYLCASSSGTPRETQYFGPGTRLLVL.

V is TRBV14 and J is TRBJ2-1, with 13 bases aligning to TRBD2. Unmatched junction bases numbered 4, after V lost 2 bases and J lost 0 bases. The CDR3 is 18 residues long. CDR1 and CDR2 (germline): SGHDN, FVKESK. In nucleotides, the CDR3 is TGTGCCAGCAGCCAAAGGGGACTAGCGGGGAGCTCCTACAATGAGCAGTTCTTC. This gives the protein CASSQRGLAGSSYNEQFF. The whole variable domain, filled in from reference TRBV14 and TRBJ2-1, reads EAGVTQFPSHSVIEKGQTVTLRCDPISGHDNLYWYRRVMGKEIKFLLHFVKESKQDESGMPNNRFLAERTGGTYSTLKVQPAELEDSGVYFCASSQRGLAGSSYNEQFFGPGTRLTVL.

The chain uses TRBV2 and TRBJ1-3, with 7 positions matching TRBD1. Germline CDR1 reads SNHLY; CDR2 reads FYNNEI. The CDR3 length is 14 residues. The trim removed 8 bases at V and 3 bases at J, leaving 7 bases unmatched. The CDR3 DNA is TGTGCCAGCTATCAACAGGGGAGTGGAAACACCATATATTTT. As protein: CASYQQGSGNTIYF.

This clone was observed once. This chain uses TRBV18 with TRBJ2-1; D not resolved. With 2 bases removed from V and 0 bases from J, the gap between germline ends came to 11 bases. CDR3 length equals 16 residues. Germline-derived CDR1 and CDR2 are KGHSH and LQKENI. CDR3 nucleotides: TGTGCCAGCTCACCAGACGGCCCGGGCTCCTACAATGAGCAGTTCTTC. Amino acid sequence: CASSPDGPGSYNEQFF.

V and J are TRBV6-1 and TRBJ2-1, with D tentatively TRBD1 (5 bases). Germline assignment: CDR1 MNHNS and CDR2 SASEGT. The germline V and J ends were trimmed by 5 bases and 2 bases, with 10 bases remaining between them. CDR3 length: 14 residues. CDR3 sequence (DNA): TGTGCCAGCAGTCTAGGACAACCCTACAATGAGCAGTTCTTC. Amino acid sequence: CASSLGQPYNEQFF.

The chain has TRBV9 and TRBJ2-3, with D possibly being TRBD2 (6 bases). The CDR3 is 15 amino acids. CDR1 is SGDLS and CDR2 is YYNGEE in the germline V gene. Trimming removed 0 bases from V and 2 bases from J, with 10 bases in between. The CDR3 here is CASSVGGLPTDTQYF. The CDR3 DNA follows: TGTGCCAGCAGCGTAGGGGGACTTCCCACAGATACGCAGTATTTT.

The CDR3 spells CASSQDRGRETQYF. The CDR3 DNA sequence: TGCGCCAGCAGCCAAGATCGAGGGAGGGAGACCCAGTACTTC. The J gene is TRBJ2-5, the V gene TRBV4-3; D possibly corresponds to TRBD2 (6 bases). The germline gives CDR1 LGHNA, CDR2 YSLEER. V lost 0 bases and J lost 5, with 10 bases in between. The CDR3 consists of 14 residues.

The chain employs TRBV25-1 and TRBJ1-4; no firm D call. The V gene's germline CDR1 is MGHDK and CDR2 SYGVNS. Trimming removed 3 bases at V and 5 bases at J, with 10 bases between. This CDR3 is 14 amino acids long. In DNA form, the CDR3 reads TGTGCCAGCAGTGATCTGCGGCCCAATGAAAAACTGTTTTTT. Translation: CASSDLRPNEKLFF.

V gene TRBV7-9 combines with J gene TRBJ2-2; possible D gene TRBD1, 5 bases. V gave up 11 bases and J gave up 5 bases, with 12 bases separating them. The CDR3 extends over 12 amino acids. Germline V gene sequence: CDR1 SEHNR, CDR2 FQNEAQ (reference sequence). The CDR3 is CAPYGATGELFF. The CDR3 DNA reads TGTGCCCCCTATGGGGCGACCGGGGAGCTGTTTTTT.

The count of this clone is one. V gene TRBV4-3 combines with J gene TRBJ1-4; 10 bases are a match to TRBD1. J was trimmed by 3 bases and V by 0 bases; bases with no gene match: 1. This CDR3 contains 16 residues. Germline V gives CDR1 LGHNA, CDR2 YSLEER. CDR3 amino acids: CASSQEGTGANEKLFF. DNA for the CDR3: TGCGCCAGCAGCCAAGAAGGGACAGGGGCTAATGAAAAACTGTTTTTT.

The DNA of the CDR3 is TGTGCCAGCAGTCAAGCAGGGGACCTGAGGCCCCAGCATTTT. Its translation: CASSQAGDLRPQHF. J is TRBJ1-5 and V is TRBV9, with D maybe TRBD1 (6 bases). V dropped 5 bases and J dropped 9 bases, with 18 bases sitting between them. Germline V gene lookup returns CDR1 SGDLS and CDR2 YYNGEE. CDR3 length: 14 residues. The full variable domain, completed using reference TRBV9 and TRBJ1-5, is DSGVTQTPKHLITATGQRVTLRCSPRSGDLSVYWYQQSLDQGLQFLIQYYNGEERAKGNILERFSAQQFPDLHSELNLSSLELGDSALYFCASSQAGDLRPQHFGDGTRLSIL.

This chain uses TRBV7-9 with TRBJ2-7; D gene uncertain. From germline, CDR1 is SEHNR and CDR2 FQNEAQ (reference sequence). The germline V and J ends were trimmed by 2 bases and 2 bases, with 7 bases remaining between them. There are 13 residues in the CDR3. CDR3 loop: CASSLPKPYEQYF. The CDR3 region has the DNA TGTGCCAGCAGCTTACCTAAACCCTACGAGCAGTACTTC.

This CDR3 reads CATSNSQAGGLNEQFF. CDR3 DNA: TGTGCCACCAGCAACTCCCAAGCGGGAGGCCTCAATGAGCAGTTCTTC. The rearrangement joins TRBV15 to TRBJ2-1, with 9 bases matching TRBD2. The germline CDR1 and CDR2 sequences are LNHNV and YYDKDF (reference sequence). This CDR3 has 16 residues. Trimming removed 4 bases from V and 6 bases from J; junction bases left unmatched: 10.

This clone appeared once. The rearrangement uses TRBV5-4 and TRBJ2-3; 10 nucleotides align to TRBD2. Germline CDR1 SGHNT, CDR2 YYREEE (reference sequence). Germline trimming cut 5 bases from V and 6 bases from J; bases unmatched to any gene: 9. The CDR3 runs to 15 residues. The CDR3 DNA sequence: TGTGCCAGCAGTCAGACTAGCGGGTTCGGGGATACGCAGTATTTT. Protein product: CASSQTSGFGDTQYF.

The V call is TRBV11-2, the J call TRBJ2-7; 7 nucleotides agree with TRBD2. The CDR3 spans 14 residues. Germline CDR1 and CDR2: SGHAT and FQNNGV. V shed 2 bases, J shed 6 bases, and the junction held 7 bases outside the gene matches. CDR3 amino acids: CASSLRGSKGEQYF. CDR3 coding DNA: TGTGCCAGCAGCTTACGCGGGAGTAAGGGCGAGCAGTACTTC.

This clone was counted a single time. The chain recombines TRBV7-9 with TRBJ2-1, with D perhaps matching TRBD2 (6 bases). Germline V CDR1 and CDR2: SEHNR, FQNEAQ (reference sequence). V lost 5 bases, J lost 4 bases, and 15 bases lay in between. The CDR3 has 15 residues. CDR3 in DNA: TGTGCCAGCAGCGCCCCCGGGACTTCATACAATGAGCAGTTCTTC. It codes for CASSAPGTSYNEQFF.

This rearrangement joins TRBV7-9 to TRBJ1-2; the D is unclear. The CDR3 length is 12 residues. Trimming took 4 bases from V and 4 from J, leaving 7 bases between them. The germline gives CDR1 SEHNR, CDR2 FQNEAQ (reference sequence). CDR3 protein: CASSYRGYGYTF. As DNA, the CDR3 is TGTGCCAGCAGCTACCGGGGCTATGGCTACACCTTC.

Here the CDR3 reads CASSFRGLPYEQYF. The CDR3 DNA follows: TGTGCCAGCAGCTTTAGGGGACTTCCCTACGAGCAGTACTTC. The chain links TRBV7-2 to TRBJ2-7; perhaps TRBD2 as D (6 bases). V dropped 3 bases and J dropped 2 bases, with 11 bases sitting between them. Germline V gene lookup returns CDR1 SGHTA and CDR2 FQGNSA. CDR3 length equals 14 residues.

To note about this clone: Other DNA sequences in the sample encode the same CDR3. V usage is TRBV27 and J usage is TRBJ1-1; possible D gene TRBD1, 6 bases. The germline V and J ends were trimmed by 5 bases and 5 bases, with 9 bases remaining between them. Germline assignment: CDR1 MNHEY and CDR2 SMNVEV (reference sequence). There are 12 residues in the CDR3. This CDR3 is CASSIGGTEAFF. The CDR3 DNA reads TGTGCCAGCAGTATAGGGGGAACTGAAGCTTTCTTT.

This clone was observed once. CDR3 residues: CASSIDQGGEAFF. The CDR3 region has the DNA TGTGCCAGTAGTATAGATCAAGGGGGAGAAGCTTTCTTT. The chain has TRBV19 and TRBJ1-1; TRBD1 is a possible D gene (6 bases). The length of the CDR3 is 13 residues. Germline values: CDR1 LNHDA, CDR2 SQIVND (reference sequence). V lost 0 bases, J lost 8 bases, and 10 bases lay in between.

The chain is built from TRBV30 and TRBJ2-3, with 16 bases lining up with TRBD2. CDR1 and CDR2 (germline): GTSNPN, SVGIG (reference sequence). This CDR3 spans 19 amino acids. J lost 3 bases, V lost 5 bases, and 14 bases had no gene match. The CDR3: CAWGVPGLAGGQVTDTQYF. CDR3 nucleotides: TGTGCCTGGGGGGTACCGGGACTAGCGGGAGGGCAAGTGACAGATACGCAGTATTTT.

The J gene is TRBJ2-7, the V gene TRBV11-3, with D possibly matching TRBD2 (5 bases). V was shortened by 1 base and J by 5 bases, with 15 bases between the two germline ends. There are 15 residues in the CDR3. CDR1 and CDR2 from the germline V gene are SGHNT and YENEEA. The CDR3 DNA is TGTGCCAGCAGCTTAGCGCTAGCTGCGTACCACGAGCAGTACTTC. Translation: CASSLALAAYHEQYF.

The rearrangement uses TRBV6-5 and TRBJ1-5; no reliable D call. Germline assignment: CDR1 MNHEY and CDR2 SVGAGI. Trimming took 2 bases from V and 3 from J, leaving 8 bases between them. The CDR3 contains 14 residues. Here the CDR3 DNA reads TGTGCCAGCAGTTACGGCGGGTCCAATCAGCCCCAGCATTTT. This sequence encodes CASSYGGSNQPQHF.